The clone carrying this TCR beta chain was observed at least ten times. Its antigen is unknown. The sample holds other DNA sequences that translate to the same CDR3. Per germline, CDR1 SEHNR and CDR2 FQNEAQ (reference sequence). J gave up 4 bases and V 2 bases, and 6 bases lay outside the gene matches. The CDR3 spans 16 residues. The study reverse transcribed the entire isolated RNA, so it sequenced expressed TCRB transcripts. Clones were read by immunoSEQ multiplex PCR, and TCRdb kept only the in-frame ones, dropping some. The data hold about 130,000 clones, with approximately 10% observed a single time. This record belongs to a study of beta chain features in type 1 diabetes. Whole-study context: Age, gender and cell yields were similar between patients and healthy donors.

General study findings and limits: Researchers report that Type 1 diabetes patients had moderately but significantly shorter TCRB CDR3s across all four CD4+ subsets.

The chain links TRBV7-9 to TRBJ2-1; 9 bases map to TRBD2. The clonotype was recovered from a young man with type 1 diabetes. Material: central memory CD4+ T cells from blood. CDR3 DNA: TGTGCCAGCAGCTTATCTCTAGCGGGGAGTTACAATGAGCAGTTCTTC. Residues: CASSLSLAGSYNEQFF.